The 29 T cell receptor beta chains below come from one sample, sequenced in a study. TCRdb analysed the RT-PCR reads with MiXCR anew, one entry per CDR3 protein. Of 650,000 to 800,000 distinct CDR3 sequences in the sample, 13% to 15% were seen once. Sequenced sample: memory CD4+ T cells from blood. Receptor source: a female donor in good health, serving as a healthy control.

This clonotype was seen ten or more times. V gene TRBV10-3 combines with J gene TRBJ2-1; 13 bases agree with TRBD2. V was pared by 2 bases and J by 9 bases, with 7 bases of the junction left unmatched. This CDR3 comprises 16 residues. Germline-derived CDR1 and CDR2 are ENHRY and SYGVKD. CDR3 nucleotides: TGTGCCATCAGTGAGGGGGGACTAGCGGGGTCGCTTGAGCAGTTCTTC. Amino acids: CAISEGGLAGSLEQFF.

The genes are TRBV18 and TRBJ1-4; D ambiguous. Looked up from germline, CDR1 is KGHSH and CDR2 is LQKENI. The V gene lost 3 bases and the J gene lost 1 base, with 6 bases spanning the gap. The CDR3 consists of 14 residues. CDR3 protein: CASSPGITNEKLFF. In DNA, the CDR3 is TGTGCCAGCTCACCCGGGATAACTAATGAAAAACTGTTTTTT.

This clonotype was observed a few times. The genes are TRBV27 and TRBJ1-1; D gene ambiguous. The V end was cut by 3 bases, the J end by 11 bases, with 16 bases between. Germline V gene sequence: CDR1 MNHEY, CDR2 SMNVEV (reference sequence). The CDR3 extends over 13 amino acids. The chain's CDR3 is CASSFLTGHEAFF. In DNA, the CDR3 is TGTGCCAGCAGTTTCCTTACGGGCCATGAGGCTTTCTTT.

This clonotype was seen only a few times. The CDR3 sequence is CASSLADRETDTQYF. The CDR3 DNA reads as TGCGCCAGCAGCTTGGCGGACAGGGAGACAGATACGCAGTATTTT. The rearrangement links TRBV5-1 to TRBJ2-3, with 8 positions matching TRBD1. Germline V lookup: CDR1 SGHRS, CDR2 YFSETQ. J gave up 3 bases and V 0 bases, and 3 bases lay outside the gene matches. The CDR3 runs to 15 residues.

In this sample, this clonotype turned up many times. The chain joins TRBV10-3 to TRBJ1-5; perhaps TRBD1 as D (6 bases). The CDR3 has 16 residues. Trimming cost V 10 bases and J 0 bases, with 19 bases left between them. In germline, CDR1 is ENHRY, CDR2 SYGVKD. CDR3: CASGEQGDASNQPQHF. CDR3 DNA sequence: TGTGCCAGCGGGGAACAGGGCGACGCTAGCAATCAGCCCCAGCATTTT.

Remarks on this clonotype: A much larger clone sits a single nucleotide away, making a read error possible. The rearrangement links TRBV12-3 or TRBV12-4 to TRBJ2-2, with TRBD1 as a possible D gene (6 bases). V lost 3 bases to trimming and J lost 6 bases, with 11 bases between them. This CDR3 region has 14 residues. The CDR3 DNA reads as TGTGCCAGCAGTTTTTCCGGGACATCCGGGGAGCTGTTTTTT. Translation gives CASSFSGTSGELFF.

This clonotype was observed a handful of times. The chain joins TRBV4-2 to TRBJ2-5, with D unresolved. This CDR3 spans 16 amino acids. Germline CDR1 and CDR2: LGHNA and YNFKEQ. Trimming cost V 4 bases and J 2 bases, with 17 bases left between them. In DNA, the CDR3 is TGTGCCAGCAGCCGAGGAAATAGTGCAAGTCAAGAGACCCAGTACTTC. As protein: CASSRGNSASQETQYF.

This clonotype turned up a few times. This chain uses TRBV30 with TRBJ1-1; no clear D gene. The CDR3 extends over 14 amino acids. CDR1 is GTSNPN and CDR2 is SVGIG in the germline V gene (reference sequence). The V and J ends lost 5 bases and 1 base respectively, with 14 bases between them. The DNA for the CDR3 is TGTGCCTGGGACGCCCGGGAGGCGAACACTGAAGCTTTCTTT. Amino acid sequence: CAWDAREANTEAFF.

In its sample, this clonotype was seen a few times. This chain joins TRBV5-1 and TRBJ2-3; possibly TRBD1 for D (5 bases). Germline CDR1 SGHRS, CDR2 YFSETQ. CDR3 length: 14 residues. V dropped 1 base and J dropped 2 bases, with 8 bases sitting between them. CDR3 bases: TGCGCCAGCAGCTTGAAACAGGTCACAGATACGCAGTATTTT. It yields the protein CASSLKQVTDTQYF.

J is TRBJ2-6 and V is TRBV20-1, with D perhaps matching TRBD2 (6 bases). The CDR3 totals 18 residues. V lost 1 base and J 4 bases, leaving 20 bases between the germline ends. Germline CDR1 is DFQATT and CDR2 is SNEGSKA (reference sequence). CDR3 amino acids: CSARAGIAAPLGANVLTF. CDR3 nucleotide sequence: TGCAGTGCTAGAGCTGGAATAGCGGCTCCCCTCGGGGCCAACGTCCTGACTTTC.

This clonotype was found many times. This chain links TRBV11-1 with TRBJ2-1; 9 nucleotides align to TRBD1. J lost 3 bases, V lost 3 bases, and 3 bases had no gene match. Germline CDR1 and CDR2: SGHAT and FQDESV (reference sequence). This CDR3 is 15 amino acids long. The CDR3 spells CASSLAGQGYNEQFF. The DNA for the CDR3 is TGTGCCAGCAGCTTGGCGGGACAGGGCTACAATGAGCAGTTCTTC.

At least ten counts were recorded for this clonotype. This chain uses TRBV7-2 with TRBJ2-5, with TRBD2 as a possible D gene (6 bases). This CDR3 region has 15 residues. From germline, CDR1 is SGHTA and CDR2 FQGNSA. Trimming pared 3 bases from V and 7 bases from J, leaving 18 bases between. The CDR3 here is CASSLVGGTTGTQYF. CDR3 nucleotides: TGTGCCAGCAGCTTGGTGGGGGGTACAACGGGGACCCAGTACTTC.

This clonotype occurred many times. This chain uses TRBV7-2 with TRBJ2-5; 8 bases fit TRBD2. Germline-derived CDR1 and CDR2 are SGHTA and FQGNSA. CDR3 length: 13 amino acids. The junction had 3 bases not matched to a gene; V was cut back by 4 bases and J by 5 bases. The CDR3 DNA sequence: TGTGCCAGCAGCTACCAGCGGGAGGAGACCCAGTACTTC. Encoded protein: CASSYQREETQYF.

There are a few counts of this clonotype. The chain combines TRBV5-1 with TRBJ2-5, with TRBD1 matching 10 bases. Germline CDR1 SGHRS, CDR2 YFSETQ. CDR3 length equals 13 residues. The V and J ends lost 5 bases and 5 bases, in that order; junction bases with no gene match: 3. This chain's CDR3 is CASRRDRGETQYF. The CDR3 nucleotides are TGCGCCAGCAGAAGGGACAGGGGTGAGACCCAGTACTTC.

Points on this clonotype: A read error may explain this, as a much larger clone is one base away. The chain joins TRBV5-1 to TRBJ2-7; tentative D call: TRBD2 (5 bases). The CDR3 covers 19 residues. With 0 bases removed from V and 7 bases from J, the gap between germline ends came to 29 bases. CDR1 is SGHRS, CDR2 YFSETQ, per germline. In nucleotides, the CDR3 is TGCGCCAGCAGCTTGGGGAAGGGTTTGGGCGAGGGCTCCTACAATGAGCAGTACTTC. Amino acid sequence: CASSLGKGLGEGSYNEQYF.

This clonotype was seen repeatedly, ten times or more. The chain has TRBV24-1 and TRBJ2-1; 10 positions agree with TRBD1. CDR1 and CDR2 (germline): KGHDR, SFDVKD. The CDR3 totals 16 residues. V gave up 4 bases and J gave up 7 bases; unmatched junction bases: 9. CDR3 region: CATSDSGQGELNEQFF. In DNA, the CDR3 is TGTGCCACCAGTGACTCAGGACAGGGGGAATTGAATGAGCAGTTCTTC.

This clonotype was counted ten times or more. The genes are TRBV4-3 and TRBJ1-2; 9 bases align to TRBD1. The V gene's germline CDR1 is LGHNA and CDR2 YSLEER. The V gene end was trimmed by 0 bases and the J gene end by 0 bases; junction bases not matched to a gene: 5. The CDR3 has 17 amino acids. CDR3 coding DNA: TGCGCCAGCAGCCAAGATGGGGGACAGGGCGCTAACTATGGCTACACCTTC. This codes for CASSQDGGQGANYGYTF.

There are a few counts of this clonotype. The chain employs TRBV4-1 and TRBJ2-1, with TRBD1 identical over 10 bases. V lost 2 bases, J lost 5 bases, and 18 bases stayed unmatched. The CDR3 totals 20 residues. Germline-derived CDR1 and CDR2 are MGHRA and YSYEKL. CDR3 protein: CASSQKVLSTGQGRNNEQFF. The CDR3 nucleotides are TGCGCCAGCAGCCAAAAGGTATTGAGTACGGGACAGGGGCGGAACAATGAGCAGTTCTTC.

In its sample, this clonotype was seen a few times. This rearrangement joins TRBV29-1 to TRBJ1-3; 9 positions agree with TRBD1. Looked up from germline, CDR1 is SQVTM and CDR2 is ANQGSEA. The CDR3 contains 15 residues. The junction had 7 bases not matched to a gene; V was cut back by 6 bases and J by 1 base. Here the CDR3 DNA reads TGCAGCGTACGGGGACAGGGAGGATCTGGAAACACCATATATTTT. Its protein product is CSVRGQGGSGNTIYF. Full variable domain (rest looked up from reference TRBV29-1 and TRBJ1-3): SAVISQKPSRDICQRGTSLTIQCQVDSQVTMMFWYRQQPGQSLTLIATANQGSEATYESGFVIDKFPISRPNLTFSTLTVSNMSPEDSSIYLCSVRGQGGSGNTIYFGEGSWLTVV.

This clonotype occurred a few times. The J gene is TRBJ1-5, the V gene TRBV2; D is uncertain. V was cut by 3 bases and J by 0 bases, with 18 bases left in between. CDR1 is SNHLY and CDR2 is FYNNEI in the germline V gene. The CDR3 runs 18 residues. As DNA, the CDR3 is TGTGCCAGCAGTGACTTTCCCTACCCGCCTTATAGCAATCAGCCCCAGCATTTT. It translates to CASSDFPYPPYSNQPQHF.

The rearrangement joins TRBV7-2 to TRBJ2-1; TRBD1 agrees at 7 bases. CDR1 and CDR2 (germline): SGHTA, FQGNSA. This CDR3 spans 15 amino acids. The V segment lost 6 bases and the J segment 4 bases; nucleotides outside the gene matches: 9. CDR3 in amino acids: CASSSSGTEYNEQFF. In nucleotides, the CDR3 is TGTGCCAGCAGTAGTTCCGGGACAGAGTACAATGAGCAGTTCTTC.

The table lists this clonotype with many counts. The chain links TRBV6-6 to TRBJ1-5; perhaps TRBD1 as D (6 bases). The germline CDR1 and CDR2 sequences are MNHNY and SVGAGI (reference sequence). Deletions cut 1 base from V and 3 bases from J, with 7 bases between. The CDR3 spans 14 residues. The CDR3 sequence: CASSYWGANQPQHF. CDR3 in DNA: TGTGCCAGCAGTTACTGGGGGGCCAATCAGCCCCAGCATTTT.

This clonotype occurred many times. V gene TRBV7-2 combines with J gene TRBJ2-1, with 7 bases that match TRBD2. Germline V gene sequence: CDR1 SGHTA, CDR2 FQGNSA. V shed 7 bases and J 7 bases; nucleotides not matched to a gene: 10. The CDR3 is 14 residues long. CDR3 residues: CASTVGGTQNEQFF. Written as DNA, the CDR3 is TGTGCCAGCACCGTGGGAGGGACCCAGAATGAGCAGTTCTTC.

This clonotype has at least ten counts. CDR3 sequence reads: CSALGTGTDTQYF. The CDR3 DNA is TGCAGTGCCTTAGGGACAGGAACAGATACGCAGTATTTT. The chain combines TRBV20-1 with TRBJ2-3; 8 nucleotides line up with TRBD1. Germline lookup yields CDR1 DFQATT and CDR2 SNEGSKA (reference sequence). The CDR3 consists of 13 residues. V trimming: 6 bases; J trimming: 3 bases; junction bases outside the gene matches: 5.

This clonotype was found a few times. J is TRBJ1-1 and V is TRBV20-1, with D perhaps matching TRBD1 (5 bases). Trimming stripped 3 bases from V and 0 bases from J, with 14 bases between. The CDR3 consists of 15 residues. Germline V gene sequence: CDR1 DFQATT, CDR2 SNEGSKA (reference sequence). DNA for the CDR3: TGCAGTGCTAGGGGGCCGGGAGCCTTGAACACTGAAGCTTTCTTT. Protein: CSARGPGALNTEAFF.

V is TRBV6-2 or TRBV6-3 and J is TRBJ2-5; 9 bases line up with TRBD2. The germline gives CDR1 MNHEY, CDR2 SVGEGT. The CDR3 consists of 15 residues. J lost 5 bases, V lost 6 bases, and 10 bases had no gene match. The CDR3, as DNA: TGTGCCAGCAGGGCTGCGGTAGCGGGAGATGAGACCCAGTACTTC. It yields the protein CASRAAVAGDETQYF.

The V call is TRBV20-1, the J call TRBJ2-5; TRBD2 aligns across 7 bases. Germline loops: CDR1 DFQATT, CDR2 SNEGSKA (reference sequence). V gave up 6 bases and J gave up 3 bases; unmatched junction bases: 7. The CDR3 is 13 residues long. The CDR3 here is CSAPGSGKETQYF. CDR3 DNA sequence: TGCAGTGCCCCGGGGAGCGGGAAAGAGACCCAGTACTTC.

The sample holds a few counts of this clonotype. This chain links TRBV20-1 with TRBJ2-5; D remains unclear. V dropped 4 bases and J dropped 7 bases, with 13 bases sitting between them. Germline CDR1 and CDR2: DFQATT and SNEGSKA (reference sequence). The CDR3 loop spans 12 amino acids. DNA for the CDR3: TGCAGTGCTACCGACTCCCCGGGGACCCAGTACTTC. This gives the protein CSATDSPGTQYF.

V usage is TRBV5-1 and J usage is TRBJ2-2, with TRBD2 matching over 9 bases. Unmatched junction bases numbered 5, after V lost 2 bases and J lost 6 bases. Germline V lookup: CDR1 SGHRS, CDR2 YFSETQ. The CDR3 covers 15 residues. The CDR3 coding sequence is TGCGCCAGCAGCTTAGCGGGAGGTTGGTCCGGGGAGCTGTTTTTT. Translated: CASSLAGGWSGELFF. Full variable domain (missing parts from reference TRBV5-1 and TRBJ2-2): KAGVTQTPRYLIKTRGQQVTLSCSPISGHRSVSWYQQTPGQGLQFLFEYFSETQRNKGNFPGRFSGRQFSNSRSEMNVSTLELGDSALYLCASSLAGGWSGELFFGEGSRLTVL.